What follows are 2 T cell receptor beta chains derived from one specimen sequenced in a study of T cell repertoires in cytomegalovirus infection. TCRdb passed the reads through MiXCR, listing each CDR3 protein once. This table holds hundreds of thousands of distinct CDR3 sequences, 30% to 40% found once. Source material: PBMCs. These receptors originate from a human donor in good health (CMV status not recorded). Some clones in this sample may be carry-over from other donors' samples.

This clonotype was picked up many times. The V and J genes are TRBV7-6 and TRBJ1-2, with a weak D call TRBD1 (5 bases). Germline values: CDR1 SGHVS, CDR2 FNYEAQ. The CDR3 sequence is 13 residues long. V was pared by 5 bases and J by 1 base, with 8 bases between. The CDR3 region is CASSPDSNYGYTF. In DNA, the CDR3 is TGTGCCAGCAGCCCTGACAGTAACTATGGCTACACCTTC.

This clonotype has just a few counts. The V call is TRBV4-3, the J call TRBJ2-7, with TRBD1 matching over 7 bases. V trimming: 3 bases; J trimming: 3 bases; junction bases outside the gene matches: 11. CDR3 length: 16 amino acids. In germline, CDR1 is LGHNA, CDR2 YSLEER. CDR3 amino acids: CASSQGPDRAGYEQYF. CDR3 nucleotide sequence: TGCGCCAGCAGCCAGGGCCCCGACAGGGCGGGCTACGAGCAGTACTTC.